This TCR beta chain was observed in a study of T cells in Graves' hyperthyroidism and ophthalmopathy. Exclusion followed for patients with uncontrolled infection, other autoimmune disease, pregnancy or lactation. Regarding the study as a whole: Most expanded thyroid clonotypes above 0.001 recurred in blood.

A note on this clonotype: What it binds is not known.

Germline V CDR1 and CDR2: KGHDR, SFDVKD. V gave up 4 bases and J gave up 0 bases; unmatched junction bases: 6. The CDR3 contains 17 residues. Regions amplified from RNA transcripts were the TCR beta CDR3 regions. HTBI primers drove first-round RT-PCR of the TCR CDR3. Via MiXCR, TCRdb re-called the multiplex PCR reads, giving one row per CDR3 protein. The sample has under 700,000 distinct CDR3 sequences, around 45% seen once. This chain connects TRBV24-1 to TRBJ2-2; 8 nucleotides match TRBD1. The source is a woman aged 18 to 35 with Graves' hyperthyroidism. Sequencing was performed on peripheral blood or thyroid tissue (not recorded which). CDR3 sequence (DNA): TGTGCCACCAGTGACCTAGGGGGACAGGCGAACACCGGGGAGCTGTTTTTT. The encoded protein is CATSDLGGQANTGELFF.